This TCR beta chain was captured by sequencing in a study of shared clonotypes between healthy human individuals. As concerns this clone: The antigen is undetermined.

Study-wide results and limits: Shared across a few donors were about 4.8% of the naive CD4 clonotypes. Donors were few, which limited the genetic and exposure-history diversity represented. Generally, estimated richness proved larger in naive subsets than it did in memory subsets.

Germline V CDR1 and CDR2: MNHNS, SASEGT. V lost 2 bases to trimming and J lost 7 bases, with 15 bases between them. The length of the CDR3 is 14 residues. Replicate PCRs from sorted subsets contained roughly 220 ng DNA, which is 29,000 or so T cell genomes. Data came from immunoSEQ multiplex PCR; TCRdb stores just in-frame clones and leaves some out. The sample yields 850,000 to 1,200,000 clones, approximately 76% seen once. This sequence joins TRBV6-1 and TRBJ2-7, with TRBD1 as a possible D gene (6 bases). This sequence originates from a man younger than 30 in good health. The material sequenced was memory CD4+ T cells sorted from blood. Subset specified: CD45RA-negative fraction. CDR3 amino acids: CASSEKGVSGEQYF. In DNA, the CDR3 is TGTGCCAGCAGTGAAAAGGGGGTGTCGGGAGAGCAGTACTTC.